One sample yielded the 29 T cell receptor beta chains listed below, sequenced in a study of cytomegalovirus exposure and HLA in healthy donors. PCR employed 60 Vbeta and 13 Jbeta primers. Sequenced by immunoSEQ multiplex PCR; TCRdb stores in-frame clones only, minus some. The table shows a few hundred thousand clones, with around 75% occurring only once. The sample comprised PBMCs. The receptors were sampled from a woman aged 25 to 39 in good health and CMV-seronegative.

The gene calls are TRBV5-4 and TRBJ1-2; 8 bases align to TRBD1. Unmatched junction bases numbered 4, after V lost 4 bases and J lost 5 bases. The CDR3 totals 13 residues. Germline values: CDR1 SGHNT, CDR2 YYREEE (reference sequence). CDR3 residues: CASSKGQDYGYTF. The CDR3 nucleotides read TGTGCCAGCAGCAAGGGACAGGATTATGGCTACACCTTC.

The chain combines TRBV6-5 with TRBJ1-1; D unclear. The CDR3 is made up of 14 amino acids. Trimming removed 6 bases from V and 2 bases from J, with 13 bases in between. The germline gives CDR1 MNHEY, CDR2 SVGAGI. CDR3 sequence: CASSPGRINTEAFF. CDR3 in DNA: TGTGCCAGCAGCCCCGGTAGAATCAACACTGAAGCTTTCTTT.

The chain carries TRBV5-1 and TRBJ1-3, with a weak D call TRBD1 (6 bases). V was trimmed by 4 bases and J by 1 base, leaving 6 bases between them. The CDR3 totals 13 residues. CDR1 is SGHRS and CDR2 is YFSETQ in the germline V gene. The CDR3 sequence is CASSRGSGNTIYF. CDR3 bases: TGCGCCAGCAGCAGGGGGTCTGGAAACACCATATATTTT.

The genes are TRBV27 and TRBJ1-1, with a weak D call TRBD1 (5 bases). The CDR3 has 12 residues. Germline V gene lookup returns CDR1 MNHEY and CDR2 SMNVEV (reference sequence). Trimming cost V 6 bases and J 7 bases, with 12 bases left between them. CDR3 protein: CASSLVGGEAFF. DNA of the CDR3: TGTGCCAGCAGCTTGGTGGGGGGTGAAGCTTTCTTT.

In nucleotides, the CDR3 is TGTGCCAGCAGCTTAGTCCTGCGGGGCTACAATGAGCAGTTCTTC. This codes for CASSLVLRGYNEQFF. The chain uses TRBV11-2 and TRBJ2-1; D is perhaps TRBD2 (6 bases). Per the germline V gene, CDR1 is SGHAT and CDR2 is FQNNGV. Trimming cost V 1 base and J 3 bases, with 10 bases left between them. The CDR3 contains 15 residues.

This clone was found a few times. The rearrangement uses TRBV18 and TRBJ2-1; 11 bases match TRBD2. The germline CDR1 and CDR2 sequences are KGHSH and LQKENI. The CDR3 length is 19 residues. V lost 0 bases to trimming and J lost 4 bases; unmatched junction nucleotides: 11. The CDR3 DNA reads TGTGCCAGCTCACCACCCGTTAGCGGGAGGGCCGGGCATTACAATGAGCAGTTCTTC. Protein sequence: CASSPPVSGRAGHYNEQFF.

This chain uses TRBV4-2 with TRBJ2-2, with 10 bases lining up with TRBD2. This CDR3 is 16 amino acids long. J lost 4 bases, V lost 4 bases, and 6 bases had no gene match. CDR1 and CDR2 from the germline V gene are LGHNA and YNFKEQ. CDR3 DNA sequence: TGTGCCAGCAGCCGATCCTTAGCGGGGGGCACCGGGGAGCTGTTTTTT. Translated: CASSRSLAGGTGELFF.

This sequence joins TRBV7-9 and TRBJ2-2; D might be TRBD1 (6 bases). The CDR3 contains 16 residues. Germline CDR1 SEHNR, CDR2 FQNEAQ (reference sequence). Between the trimmed V and J ends, which lost 4 bases and 4 bases, there was a span of 16 bases. The CDR3 is CASSSPVRGGTGELFF. DNA of the CDR3: TGTGCCAGCAGCTCACCCGTTCGAGGGGGCACCGGGGAGCTGTTTTTT.

The table lists this clone with a count of one. CDR3 loop: CASKASEYVDTQYF. The CDR3 DNA follows: TGCGCCAGCAAAGCTAGCGAATACGTAGATACGCAGTATTTT. The genes are TRBV5-1 and TRBJ2-3; maybe TRBD2 (6 bases). Trimming stripped 6 bases from V and 5 bases from J, with 16 bases between. The CDR3 sequence is 14 residues long. Germline CDR1 reads SGHRS; CDR2 reads YFSETQ.

The chain links TRBV5-1 to TRBJ1-5; 9 nucleotides align to TRBD1. Losses at the gene ends were 3 bases for V and 7 bases for J; bases not matched to a gene: 8. Germline lookup yields CDR1 SGHRS and CDR2 YFSETQ. The CDR3 sequence is 15 residues long. CDR3 nucleotides: TGCGCCAGCAGCTCCCGGACAGGGGAAGGGCAGCCCCAGCATTTT. This sequence encodes CASSSRTGEGQPQHF. The whole variable domain, filled in from reference TRBV5-1 and TRBJ1-5, reads KAGVTQTPRYLIKTRGQQVTLSCSPISGHRSVSWYQQTPGQGLQFLFEYFSETQRNKGNFPGRFSGRQFSNSRSEMNVSTLELGDSALYLCASSSRTGEGQPQHFGDGTRLSIL.

This chain links TRBV6-6 with TRBJ1-1, with a weak D call TRBD1 (5 bases). The V and J ends lost 2 bases and 5 bases respectively, with 12 bases between them. CDR3 length: 14 residues. Germline V gene sequence: CDR1 MNHNY, CDR2 SVGAGI (reference sequence). The CDR3 loop reads CASSYGGTSTEAFF. Here the CDR3 DNA reads TGTGCCAGCAGTTACGGGGGGACCAGTACTGAAGCTTTCTTT.

The V call is TRBV7-9, the J call TRBJ2-2; perhaps TRBD1 as D (6 bases). Germline V gene lookup returns CDR1 SEHNR and CDR2 FQNEAQ (reference sequence). The V and J ends lost 9 bases and 5 bases respectively, with 13 bases between them. This CDR3 is 13 amino acids long. The CDR3 spells CASNTQGTGELFF. CDR3 sequence (DNA): TGTGCCAGTAATACACAGGGTACCGGGGAGCTGTTTTTT.

The chain uses TRBV18 and TRBJ1-1; tentative D call: TRBD1 (6 bases). Germline V gene lookup returns CDR1 KGHSH and CDR2 LQKENI. The V gene lost 3 bases and the J gene lost 5 bases, with 10 bases spanning the gap. The CDR3 is made up of 13 amino acids. CDR3 in DNA: TGTGCCAGCTCACCGCACAGGGTGACTGAAGCTTTCTTT. Translation: CASSPHRVTEAFF.

V and J are TRBV30 and TRBJ2-3, with a possible D match to TRBD2 (7 bases). Looked up from germline, CDR1 is GTSNPN and CDR2 is SVGIG (reference sequence). The length of the CDR3 is 12 residues. V shed 4 bases and J shed 11 bases, with 16 bases lying between them. CDR3 in amino acids: CAWNRGGNLQYF. The DNA of the CDR3 is TGTGCCTGGAATAGGGGGGGCAATCTGCAGTATTTT.

The rearrangement uses TRBV7-6 and TRBJ1-2; D gene unclear. The CDR3 contains 13 residues. Trimming took 4 bases from V and 6 from J, leaving 12 bases between them. The germline V gene has CDR1 SGHVS and CDR2 FNYEAQ. CDR3 sequence reads: CASSSLGGNGYTF. The CDR3 DNA is TGTGCCAGCAGCTCACTTGGAGGCAATGGCTACACCTTC.

This clone was found a few times. The chain has TRBV4-1 and TRBJ2-7; D may be TRBD1 (5 bases). This CDR3 region has 15 residues. The V end was cut by 0 bases, the J end by 3 bases, with 12 bases between. Germline CDR1 and CDR2: MGHRA and YSYEKL. The CDR3: CASSQESTDLYEQYF. CDR3 bases: TGCGCCAGCAGCCAAGAATCGACAGATCTCTACGAGCAGTACTTC.

The chain uses TRBV30 and TRBJ1-6; no definite D call. V was cut by 6 bases and J by 5 bases, with 20 bases left in between. The CDR3 loop spans 16 amino acids. Germline V gene sequence: CDR1 GTSNPN, CDR2 SVGIG (reference sequence). CDR3 coding DNA: TGTGCCTGCCTAGCCGGGCCCCGGACCGATAATTCACCCCTCCACTTT. Protein sequence: CACLAGPRTDNSPLHF.

The J gene is TRBJ2-5, the V gene TRBV7-2; 10 bases line up with TRBD2. The end of the DNA is better explained by TRBJ2-7, so the J call may be wrong. The CDR3 loop spans 15 amino acids. Looked up from germline, CDR1 is SGHTA and CDR2 is FQGNSA. The CDR3 DNA reads TGTGCCAGCAGCCGCGGGACTAGCGCAACCTACGAGCAGTACTTC. Translation gives CASSRGTSATYEQYF.

The rearrangement joins TRBV7-9 to TRBJ2-5, with D perhaps matching TRBD2 (5 bases). Per the germline V gene, CDR1 is SEHNR and CDR2 is FQNEAQ (reference sequence). V lost 8 bases to trimming and J lost 5 bases, with 15 bases between them. The CDR3 has 13 residues. The CDR3 bases are TGTGCCAGCGCTCACTCTGGCGGGGAGACCCAGTACTTC. Encoded protein: CASAHSGGETQYF.

This clone was counted a single time. The V gene is TRBV6-1, the J gene TRBJ2-1, with a tentative D call TRBD2 (5 bases). V gave up 0 bases and J gave up 6 bases, with 9 bases separating them. This CDR3 has 14 residues. In germline, CDR1 is MNHNS, CDR2 SASEGT. In nucleotides, the CDR3 is TGTGCCAGCAGTGAAGCAGTACTAGTCAATGAGCAGTTCTTC. Translating gives CASSEAVLVNEQFF.

The V call is TRBV28, the J call TRBJ1-3; D unresolved. Trimming left V 8 bases short and J 0 bases short, with 11 bases between. CDR1 and CDR2 from the germline V gene are MDHEN and SYDVKM. This CDR3 region has 14 residues. The CDR3 DNA follows: TGTGCCAGCTGGGGAGTTTTCTCTGGAAACACCATATATTTT. It codes for CASWGVFSGNTIYF.

This clone has more than one count but fewer than ten. This chain uses TRBV6-5 with TRBJ1-4, with TRBD1 identical over 9 bases. The V gene's germline CDR1 is MNHEY and CDR2 SVGAGI. Trimming took 2 bases from V and 6 from J; bases not matched to a gene: 4. The CDR3 is made up of 15 amino acids. The CDR3 is CASSYVRDRDEKLFF. CDR3 in DNA: TGTGCCAGCAGTTACGTCAGGGACAGGGATGAAAAACTGTTTTTT.

This chain connects TRBV27 to TRBJ2-7; D possibly corresponds to TRBD2 (5 bases). Germline V gene sequence: CDR1 MNHEY, CDR2 SMNVEV (reference sequence). Trimming pared 6 bases from V and 7 bases from J, leaving 19 bases between. The CDR3 covers 14 residues. The CDR3 region has the DNA TGTGCCAGCAGCCCTCAGGACTTCTTTGGGGAGCAGTACTTC. Protein product: CASSPQDFFGEQYF.

The CDR3 region is CASSHRDRGFQPQHF. In nucleotides, the CDR3 is TGTGCCAGCAGCCACCGGGACAGGGGGTTTCAGCCCCAGCATTTT. The chain joins TRBV7-2 to TRBJ1-5; 11 bases agree with TRBD1. The CDR3 contains 15 residues. J lost 6 bases, V lost 5 bases, and 6 bases had no gene match. Germline CDR1 and CDR2: SGHTA and FQGNSA.

This clone was seen only a few times. The chain joins TRBV9 to TRBJ2-2; 10 nucleotides align to TRBD1. Trimming cost V 3 bases and J 8 bases; bases outside gene matches: 7. CDR1 is SGDLS and CDR2 is YYNGEE in the germline V gene. The CDR3 has 15 residues. The CDR3 spells CASSADRGQAGELFF. CDR3 DNA sequence: TGTGCCAGCAGCGCAGACAGGGGGCAGGCGGGGGAGCTGTTTTTT.

This clone has a single count. A read error may account for a junction end that differs from germline. V usage is TRBV7-9 and J usage is TRBJ2-7, with TRBD2 identical over 8 bases. Germline CDR1 is SEHNR and CDR2 is FQNEAQ (reference sequence). The CDR3 consists of 14 residues. The CDR3 bases are TGTTCCAGCAGCTCGTTAGCGGGATCCTACGAGCAGTACTTC. Protein product: CSSSSLAGSYEQYF.

The rearrangement joins TRBV6-5 to TRBJ2-5; D call uncertain. CDR1 and CDR2 (germline): MNHEY, SVGAGI. V lost 8 bases and J lost 7, with 11 bases in between. This CDR3 has 11 amino acids. The CDR3 DNA reads as TGTGCCAGCTCAACGCTAGGGACCCAGTACTTC. Translation gives CASSTLGTQYF.

A few counts support this clone. The genes are TRBV7-9 and TRBJ2-5, with D maybe TRBD2 (6 bases). The germline V gene encodes CDR1 SEHNR and CDR2 FQNEAQ (reference sequence). V was pared by 3 bases and J by 3 bases, with 8 bases between. CDR3 length equals 13 residues. This CDR3 is CASSLGLEETQYF. In nucleotides, the CDR3 is TGTGCCAGCAGCTTGGGACTCGAAGAGACCCAGTACTTC.

V is TRBV23-1 and J is TRBJ2-1; tentative D call: TRBD2 (6 bases). TRBV23-1 is recorded as an ORF, its role being uncertain. Trimming removed 2 bases at V and 5 bases at J, with 13 bases between. The CDR3 has 15 residues. The CDR3 sequence is CASSQPRTKDNEQFF. CDR3 nucleotide sequence: TGCGCCAGCAGTCAACCCCGGACTAAAGACAATGAGCAGTTCTTC.